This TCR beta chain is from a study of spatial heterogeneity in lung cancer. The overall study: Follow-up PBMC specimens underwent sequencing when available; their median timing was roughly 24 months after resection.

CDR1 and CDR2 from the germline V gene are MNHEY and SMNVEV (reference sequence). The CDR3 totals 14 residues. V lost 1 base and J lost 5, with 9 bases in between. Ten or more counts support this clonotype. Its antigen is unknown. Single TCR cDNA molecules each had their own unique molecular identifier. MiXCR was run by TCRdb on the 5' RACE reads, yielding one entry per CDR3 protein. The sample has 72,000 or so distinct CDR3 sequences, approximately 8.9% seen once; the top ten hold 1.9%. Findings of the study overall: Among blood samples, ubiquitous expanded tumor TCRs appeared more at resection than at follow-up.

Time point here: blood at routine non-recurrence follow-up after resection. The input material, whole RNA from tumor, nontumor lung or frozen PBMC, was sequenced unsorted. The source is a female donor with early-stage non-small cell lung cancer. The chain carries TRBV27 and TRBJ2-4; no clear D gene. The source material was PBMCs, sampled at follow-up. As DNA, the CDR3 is TGTGCCAGCAGTTTATTCGTTGACCAAAACATTCAGTACTTC. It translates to CASSLFVDQNIQYF.